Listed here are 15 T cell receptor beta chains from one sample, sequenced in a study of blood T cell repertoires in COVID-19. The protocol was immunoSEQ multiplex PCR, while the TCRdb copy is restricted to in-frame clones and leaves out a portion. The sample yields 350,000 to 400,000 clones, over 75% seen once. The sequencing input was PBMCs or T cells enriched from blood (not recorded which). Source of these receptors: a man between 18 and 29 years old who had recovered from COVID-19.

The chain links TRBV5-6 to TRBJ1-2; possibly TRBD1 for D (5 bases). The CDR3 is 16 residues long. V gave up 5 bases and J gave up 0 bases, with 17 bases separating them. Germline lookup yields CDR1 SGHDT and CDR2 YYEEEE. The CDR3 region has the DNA TGTGCCAGCAGAAATGGGGCCAGGGTATCTAACTATGGCTACACCTTC. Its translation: CASRNGARVSNYGYTF.

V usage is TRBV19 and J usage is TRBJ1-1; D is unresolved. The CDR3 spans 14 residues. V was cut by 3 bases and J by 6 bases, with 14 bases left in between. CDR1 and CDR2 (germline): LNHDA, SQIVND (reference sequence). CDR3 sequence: CASSIRGRWAEAFF. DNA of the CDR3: TGTGCCAGTAGTATTCGGGGAAGGTGGGCTGAAGCTTTCTTT.

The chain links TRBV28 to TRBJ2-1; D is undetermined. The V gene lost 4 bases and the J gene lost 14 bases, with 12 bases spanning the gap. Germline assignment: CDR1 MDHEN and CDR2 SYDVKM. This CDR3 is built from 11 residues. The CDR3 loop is CASSSRVTKFF. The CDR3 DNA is TGTGCCAGCAGTTCCCGGGTCACCAAGTTCTTC.

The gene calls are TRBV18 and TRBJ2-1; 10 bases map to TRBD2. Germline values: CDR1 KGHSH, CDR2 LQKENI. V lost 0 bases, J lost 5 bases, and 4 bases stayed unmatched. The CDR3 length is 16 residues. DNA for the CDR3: TGTGCCAGCTCACCACCCCTAGCGGGGGTAAACAATGAGCAGTTCTTC. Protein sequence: CASSPPLAGVNNEQFF.

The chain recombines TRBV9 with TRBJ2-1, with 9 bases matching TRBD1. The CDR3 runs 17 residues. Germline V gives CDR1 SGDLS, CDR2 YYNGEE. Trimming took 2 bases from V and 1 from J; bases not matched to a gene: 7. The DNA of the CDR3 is TGTGCCAGCAGCGTCACCGACAGGGGGAGGTCCTACAATGAGCAGTTCTTC. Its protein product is CASSVTDRGRSYNEQFF.

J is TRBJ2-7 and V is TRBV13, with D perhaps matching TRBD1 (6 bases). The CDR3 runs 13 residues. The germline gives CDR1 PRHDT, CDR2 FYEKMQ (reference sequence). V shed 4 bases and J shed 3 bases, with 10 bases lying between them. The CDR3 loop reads CASSSTGHYEQYF. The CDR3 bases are TGTGCCAGCAGCTCGACAGGTCACTACGAGCAGTACTTC. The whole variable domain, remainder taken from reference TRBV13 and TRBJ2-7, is AAGVIQSPRHLIKEKRETATLKCYPIPRHDTVYWYQQGPGQDPQFLISFYEKMQSDKGSIPDRFSAQQFSDYHSELNMSSLELGDSALYFCASSSTGHYEQYFGPGTRLTVT.

CDR3 nucleotide sequence: TGTGCCAGCAGCTTGAGGCCCAAAGGACAGGGGACGAACACCGGGGAGCTGTTTTTT. Protein product: CASSLRPKGQGTNTGELFF. V usage is TRBV5-5 and J usage is TRBJ2-2, with 9 bases fitting TRBD1. J lost 0 bases, V lost 1 base, and 10 bases had no gene match. CDR1 is SGHKS, CDR2 YYEKEE, per germline (reference sequence). CDR3 length equals 19 residues.

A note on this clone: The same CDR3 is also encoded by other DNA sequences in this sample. CDR3 DNA sequence: TGCGCCAGCAGCCAAGAGGGACAGGCTAATCAGCCCCAGCATTTT. Its protein product is CASSQEGQANQPQHF. The V call is TRBV4-1, the J call TRBJ1-5, with 8 positions matching TRBD1. With 0 bases clipped from V and 4 bases from J, the junction kept 2 bases outside the gene matches. The CDR3 consists of 15 residues. Germline loops: CDR1 MGHRA, CDR2 YSYEKL.

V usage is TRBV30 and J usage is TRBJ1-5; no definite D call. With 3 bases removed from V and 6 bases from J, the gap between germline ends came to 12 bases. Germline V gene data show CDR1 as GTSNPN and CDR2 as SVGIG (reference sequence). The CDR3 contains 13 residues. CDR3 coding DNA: TGTGCCTGGAGCCTGAAAGGCGGTCAGCCCCAGCATTTT. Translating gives CAWSLKGGQPQHF.

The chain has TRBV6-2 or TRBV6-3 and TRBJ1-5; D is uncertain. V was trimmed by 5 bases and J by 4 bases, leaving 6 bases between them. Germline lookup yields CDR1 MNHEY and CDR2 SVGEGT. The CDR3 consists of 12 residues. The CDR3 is CASSKRNQPQHF. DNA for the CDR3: TGTGCCAGCAGTAAGAGAAATCAGCCCCAGCATTTT.

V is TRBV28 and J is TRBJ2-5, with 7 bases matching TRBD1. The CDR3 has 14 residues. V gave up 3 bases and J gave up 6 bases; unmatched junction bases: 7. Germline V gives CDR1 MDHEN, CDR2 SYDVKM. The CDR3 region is CASSFSGGLKTQYF. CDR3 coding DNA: TGTGCCAGCAGTTTCTCAGGGGGTCTGAAGACCCAGTACTTC.

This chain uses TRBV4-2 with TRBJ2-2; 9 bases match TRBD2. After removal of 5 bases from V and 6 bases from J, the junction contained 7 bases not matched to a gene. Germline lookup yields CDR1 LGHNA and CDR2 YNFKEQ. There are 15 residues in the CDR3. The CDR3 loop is CASSKIAGAPGELFF. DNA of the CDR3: TGTGCCAGCAGCAAAATAGCGGGAGCCCCCGGGGAGCTGTTTTTT.

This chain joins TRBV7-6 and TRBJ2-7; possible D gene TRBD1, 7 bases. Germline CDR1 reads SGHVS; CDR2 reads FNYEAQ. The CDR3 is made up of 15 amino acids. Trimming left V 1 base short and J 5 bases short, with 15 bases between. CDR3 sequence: CASSLVEGGGNEQYF. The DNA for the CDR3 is TGTGCCAGCAGCTTAGTTGAAGGGGGCGGGAACGAGCAGTACTTC.

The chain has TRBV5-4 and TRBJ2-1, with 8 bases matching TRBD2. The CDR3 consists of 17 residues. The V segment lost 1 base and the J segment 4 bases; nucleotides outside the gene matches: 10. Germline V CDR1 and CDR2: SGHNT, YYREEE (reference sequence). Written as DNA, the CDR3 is TGTGCCAGCAGCTTGATGGCGGGAGGACCCTCATACAATGAGCAGTTCTTC. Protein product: CASSLMAGGPSYNEQFF.

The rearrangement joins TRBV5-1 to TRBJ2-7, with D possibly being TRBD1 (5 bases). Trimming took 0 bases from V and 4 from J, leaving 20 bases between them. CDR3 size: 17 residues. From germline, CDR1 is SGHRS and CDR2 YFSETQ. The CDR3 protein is CASSLEAGPTRAYEQYF. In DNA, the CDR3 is TGCGCCAGCAGCTTGGAAGCAGGACCTACCAGGGCTTACGAGCAGTACTTC.